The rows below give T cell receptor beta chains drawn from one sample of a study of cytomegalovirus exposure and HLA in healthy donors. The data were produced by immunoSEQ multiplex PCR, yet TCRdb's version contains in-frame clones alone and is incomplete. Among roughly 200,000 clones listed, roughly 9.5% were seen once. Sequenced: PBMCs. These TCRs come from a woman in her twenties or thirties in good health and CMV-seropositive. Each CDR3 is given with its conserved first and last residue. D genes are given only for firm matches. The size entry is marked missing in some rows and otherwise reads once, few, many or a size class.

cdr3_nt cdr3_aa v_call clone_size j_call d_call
TGTGCCAGCAGCAAAAAAACCCGGAGGTTTGGTGAGCAGTTCTTC CASSKKTRRFGEQFF TRBV21-1 . TRBJ2-1 .
TGTGCCATCAGTGAGCTCGGTATGGGGCGGAGCTCCTACGAGCAGTACTTC CAISELGMGRSSYEQYF TRBV10-3 . TRBJ2-7 .
TGTGCCAGCAGCGCCCCCGGGACTAGCGGGGACAATGAGCAGTTCTTC CASSAPGTSGDNEQFF TRBV7-8 few TRBJ2-1 TRBD2
TGCGCCAGCAGCTTAGCATCCATGAACACTGAAGCTTTCTTT CASSLASMNTEAFF TRBV5-1 . TRBJ1-1 .
TGTGCCAGCAAAACGGGGATAGCAATGAACACTGAAGCTTTCTTT CASKTGIAMNTEAFF TRBV6-5 . TRBJ1-1 .
TGTGCCTGGGTCCGAGGCGCAGGGAGGTACGAGCAGTACTTC CAWVRGAGRYEQYF TRBV30 few TRBJ2-7 .
TGTGCCAGCAGTTACTCCAGGGGGTCTCCCCAGCCCCAGCATTTT CASSYSRGSPQPQHF TRBV6-5 . TRBJ1-5 TRBD1
TGCGCCAGCAGCTCGGCGGGAGTAAGCGATGAGCAGTTCTTC CASSSAGVSDEQFF TRBV5-1 . TRBJ2-1 TRBD2
TGTGCCACCAGCAGGAATGTAGGGGGATCCGGGGAGCTGTTTTTT CATSRNVGGSGELFF TRBV15 . TRBJ2-2 .
TGCAGCGTTGCTACGGTGGTAAACACTGAAGCTTTCTTT CSVATVVNTEAFF TRBV29-1 . TRBJ1-1 .
TGTGCCAGCACCGAGTCGAGGTCTGGGGCCAACGTCCTGACTTTC CASTESRSGANVLTF TRBV25-1 . TRBJ2-6 .
TGCGCCAGCAGCTTGGCCACGACAGGACGACATAACTATGGCTACACCTTC CASSLATTGRHNYGYTF TRBV5-1 . TRBJ1-2 .
TGTGCCAGCAGCGAGGGGGACAGGTCACACTACGAGCAGTACTTC CASSEGDRSHYEQYF TRBV6-1 . TRBJ2-7 TRBD1
TGTGCCAGCAGTTACCGGACAGTAGCCTACGAGCAGTACTTC CASSYRTVAYEQYF TRBV6-5 few TRBJ2-7 .
TGTGCCAGCAGCCTCCTCGGTACGCAGTATTTT CASSLLGTQYF TRBV14 . TRBJ2-3 .
TGTGCCAGCAGCTTATCAGGGGAACCGTGGTACAATGAGCAGTTCTTC CASSLSGEPWYNEQFF TRBV11-2 . TRBJ2-1 .
TGTGCCAGCAGTTGGGGGCCGGCCCTAGCGGGGTACGAGCAGTACTTC CASSWGPALAGYEQYF TRBV6-5 few TRBJ2-7 TRBD2
TGTGCCATCAGTGAGCAGGGGACGGAGCAGTACTTC CAISEQGTEQYF TRBV10-3 few TRBJ2-7 .
TGTGCCAGCAGCCAAGAGGTGGGGAGCCGACATGGAAATGAGCAGTTCTTC CASSQEVGSRHGNEQFF TRBV14 . TRBJ2-1 .
TGCAGCGTTGATCGTGGCGGGAGGGACGTAGAGACCCAGTACTTC CSVDRGGRDVETQYF TRBV29-1 . TRBJ2-5 TRBD2
TGTGCCAGCAGCTTGGTAGCAGCTACAGATACGCAGTATTTT CASSLVAATDTQYF TRBV7-9 . TRBJ2-3 .
TGTGCCAGCAGTTACCCCACGGAGCCCTACAATGAGCAGTTCTTC CASSYPTEPYNEQFF TRBV6-6 . TRBJ2-1 .
TGTGCCAGCAGCTTATTCGGTAGTGGCAGGGACTCTGGAAACACCATATATTTT CASSLFGSGRDSGNTIYF TRBV7-9 few TRBJ1-3 .